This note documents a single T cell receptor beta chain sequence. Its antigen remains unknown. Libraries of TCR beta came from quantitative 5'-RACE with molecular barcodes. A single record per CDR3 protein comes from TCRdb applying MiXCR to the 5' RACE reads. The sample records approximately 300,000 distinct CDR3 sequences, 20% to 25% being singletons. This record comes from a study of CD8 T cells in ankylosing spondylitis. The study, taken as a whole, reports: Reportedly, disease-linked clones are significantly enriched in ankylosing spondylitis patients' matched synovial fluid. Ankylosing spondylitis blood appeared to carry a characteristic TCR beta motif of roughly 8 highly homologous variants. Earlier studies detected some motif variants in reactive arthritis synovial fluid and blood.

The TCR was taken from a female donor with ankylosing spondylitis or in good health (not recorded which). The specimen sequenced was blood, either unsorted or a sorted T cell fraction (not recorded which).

CDR3 sequence reads: CASSTLGRELFF. CDR3 bases: TGTGCCAGCAGCACCCTGGGCAGGGAGCTGTTTTTT. The chain links TRBV6-5 to TRBJ2-2, with D hard to call. CDR1 and CDR2 (germline): MNHEY, SVGAGI. This CDR3 comprises 12 residues. V was pared by 6 bases and J by 9 bases, with 11 bases between.